The next 24 T cell receptor beta chains were all read from a single sample in a study of vaccination and CD4 T cells after COVID-19. What these receptors recognize is not known. The Oncomine TCR Beta short-read assay was what sequenced the DNA obtained from cultured CD4+ T cells. TCRdb reanalysed the PCR reads using MiXCR and keeps one entry per CDR3 protein. The profile covers 3,500 or so distinct CDR3 sequences, with 76% appearing a single time and approximately 24% taken by the ten largest. Regarding treatment: roughly 10-day PBMC culture with coronavirus spike peptide pools or control peptides (ViraFEST assay). The sequenced sample was CD4+ T cells from blood, cultured in vitro. All receptors come from a human donor who had recovered from COVID-19.

The chain combines TRBV20-1 with TRBJ1-6, with D hard to call. Germline CDR1 DFQATT, CDR2 SNEGSKA (reference sequence). V lost 5 bases and J lost 2, with 13 bases in between. The CDR3 spans 15 residues. The CDR3 region is CSADPTAAYNSPLHF. CDR3 nucleotide sequence: TGCAGTGCTGACCCTACGGCCGCCTATAATTCACCCCTCCACTTT.

This sequence joins TRBV7-8 and TRBJ1-2, with D perhaps TRBD1 (6 bases). The CDR3 runs 14 residues. Germline values: CDR1 SGHVS, CDR2 FQNEAQ. V was trimmed by 3 bases and J by 6 bases, leaving 14 bases between them. In DNA, the CDR3 is TGTGCCAGCAGCTTGGAACATCAGGGGAATGGCTACACCTTC. Protein sequence: CASSLEHQGNGYTF.

This sequence joins TRBV30 and TRBJ1-1, with D uncertain. In germline, CDR1 is GTSNPN, CDR2 SVGIG (reference sequence). CDR3 length: 11 amino acids. Trimming took 3 bases from V and 0 from J, leaving 2 bases between them. The CDR3 here is CAWSLNTEAFF. CDR3 bases: TGTGCCTGGAGCCTGAACACTGAAGCTTTCTTT.

This clonotype was seen more than once but under ten times. The rearrangement joins TRBV15 to TRBJ2-2; no reliable D call. This CDR3 contains 15 residues. The V end was cut by 0 bases, the J end by 5 bases, with 10 bases between. Germline CDR1 is LNHNV and CDR2 is YYDKDF (reference sequence). The CDR3 DNA sequence: TGTGCCACCAGCAGAGATCTATTACAGACCGGGGAGCTGTTTTTT. It specifies CATSRDLLQTGELFF. Together with reference TRBV15 and TRBJ2-2, the CDR3 gives the full variable domain: DAMVIQNPRYQVTQFGKPVTLSCSQTLNHNVMYWYQQKSSQAPKLLFHYYDKDFNNEADTPDNFQSRRPNTSFCFLDIRSPGLGDTAMYLCATSRDLLQTGELFFGEGSRLTVL.

CDR3 region: CATSEHMTSNYGYTF. In nucleotides, the CDR3 is TGTGCCACCAGCGAACACATGACTTCGAACTATGGCTACACCTTC. The V gene is TRBV15, the J gene TRBJ1-2; D is uncertain. With 5 bases removed from V and 2 bases from J, the gap between germline ends came to 15 bases. The CDR3 sequence is 15 residues long. The germline V gene encodes CDR1 LNHNV and CDR2 YYDKDF (reference sequence).

This clonotype was detected once. This chain joins TRBV7-9 and TRBJ1-5; D perhaps matches TRBD1 (5 bases). Germline lookup yields CDR1 SEHNR and CDR2 FQNEAQ (reference sequence). Deletions cut 5 bases from V and 1 base from J, with 15 bases between. The CDR3 runs to 16 residues. Here the CDR3 DNA reads TGTGCCAGCAGCCCCGGGAGAGGGGAGAGCAATCAGCCCCAGCATTTT. It codes for CASSPGRGESNQPQHF.

This chain uses TRBV27 with TRBJ1-5, with D unresolved. This CDR3 spans 15 amino acids. Per the germline V gene, CDR1 is MNHEY and CDR2 is SMNVEV (reference sequence). V lost 1 base to trimming and J lost 6 bases, with 13 bases between them. CDR3 loop: CASSLYRGVSQPQHF. CDR3 nucleotides: TGTGCCAGCAGTTTATATCGGGGAGTAAGTCAGCCCCAGCATTTT.

The genes are TRBV7-8 and TRBJ1-5, with D possibly being TRBD1 (6 bases). The CDR3 is made up of 15 amino acids. Trimming pared 4 bases from V and 4 bases from J, leaving 14 bases between. Germline CDR1 SGHVS, CDR2 FQNEAQ. The chain's CDR3 is CASSSQTGTNQPQHF. The CDR3 DNA reads as TGTGCCAGCAGCTCCCAGACAGGTACTAATCAGCCCCAGCATTTT.

The chain uses TRBV19 and TRBJ1-1; TRBD1 might be the D (6 bases). Germline CDR1 reads LNHDA; CDR2 reads SQIVND (reference sequence). The ends were cut back, 4 bases at V and 3 bases at J, with 15 bases in the middle. CDR3 length equals 15 residues. CDR3 protein: CASSRYGGADTEAFF. CDR3 sequence (DNA): TGTGCCAGTAGTAGGTACGGGGGGGCAGACACTGAAGCTTTCTTT.

The rearrangement links TRBV7-8 to TRBJ1-2, with 7 bases fitting TRBD1. The CDR3 spans 17 residues. J gave up 0 bases and V 5 bases, and 12 bases lay outside the gene matches. The V gene's germline CDR1 is SGHVS and CDR2 FQNEAQ. Written as DNA, the CDR3 is TGTGCCAGCAGCCCATCTGGCGGGACAGCATCTAACTATGGCTACACCTTC. As protein: CASSPSGGTASNYGYTF. Full variable domain (missing parts from reference TRBV7-8 and TRBJ1-2): GAGVSQSPRYKVAKRGQDVALRCDPISGHVSLFWYQQALGQGPEFLTYFQNEAQLDKSGLPSDRFFAERPEGSVSTLKIQRTQQEDSAVYLCASSPSGGTASNYGYTFGSGTRLTVV.

V gene TRBV10-3 combines with J gene TRBJ1-2; D is perhaps TRBD1 (5 bases). The CDR3 loop spans 16 amino acids. Germline CDR1 is ENHRY and CDR2 is SYGVKD. V was trimmed by 4 bases and J by 8 bases, leaving 23 bases between them. The CDR3 bases are TGTGCCATCAGTGGGATCCAGGGTAAGGAATCAGAAGGCTACACCTTC. It yields the protein CAISGIQGKESEGYTF.

The chain links TRBV27 to TRBJ2-5, with 7 nucleotides matching TRBD2. Losses at the gene ends were 3 bases for V and 3 bases for J; bases not matched to a gene: 7. The CDR3 extends over 15 amino acids. Germline V gives CDR1 MNHEY, CDR2 SMNVEV (reference sequence). Here the CDR3 DNA reads TGTGCCAGCAGTTTCCAGCGGGGTGCGGAAGAGACCCAGTACTTC. Encoded protein: CASSFQRGAEETQYF.

The chain combines TRBV27 with TRBJ1-6, with D tentatively TRBD1 (5 bases). Germline V gene data show CDR1 as MNHEY and CDR2 as SMNVEV (reference sequence). This CDR3 is built from 15 residues. V lost 1 base and J lost 9, with 13 bases in between. The CDR3 is CASSLFAGRGSPLHF. CDR3 in DNA: TGTGCCAGCAGTTTATTTGCAGGGCGAGGTTCACCCCTCCACTTT.

The chain joins TRBV24-1 to TRBJ1-2; a possible D gene is TRBD1 (6 bases). This CDR3 is 18 amino acids long. Trimming pared 3 bases from V and 3 bases from J, leaving 22 bases between. CDR1 and CDR2 from the germline V gene are KGHDR and SFDVKD. Here the CDR3 reads CATSDREGVGEGDYGYTF. Here the CDR3 DNA reads TGTGCCACCAGTGATAGAGAGGGCGTGGGAGAGGGGGACTATGGCTACACCTTC.

This clonotype is labeled as hyperexpanded. This sequence joins TRBV6-1 and TRBJ1-6; D gene unclear. The length of the CDR3 is 13 residues. Germline V CDR1 and CDR2: MNHNS, SASEGT. V was clipped by 2 bases and J by 13 bases, with 12 bases between them. CDR3 bases: TGTGCCAGCAGTGAATACCGACCTTCCCCCCTCCACTTT. Amino acid sequence: CASSEYRPSPLHF.

The gene calls are TRBV7-9 and TRBJ1-1; 7 bases line up with TRBD1. The CDR3 totals 13 residues. V lost 6 bases and J lost 6; bases outside the gene matches: 7. The germline CDR1 and CDR2 sequences are SEHNR and FQNEAQ (reference sequence). CDR3 residues: CASSYVQGAEAFF. DNA of the CDR3: TGTGCCAGCAGTTACGTCCAGGGGGCTGAAGCTTTCTTT.

The rearrangement links TRBV10-3 to TRBJ2-5; D call uncertain. CDR1 ENHRY and CDR2 SYGVKD come from the germline V gene. V lost 0 bases to trimming and J lost 6 bases, with 5 bases between them. The CDR3 contains 12 residues. CDR3 DNA: TGTGCCATCAGTGAGTCGCTACAGACCCAGTACTTC. Its translation is CAISESLQTQYF.

The chain uses TRBV12-3 or TRBV12-4 and TRBJ1-2; D is unresolved. This CDR3 region has 15 residues. With 1 base removed from V and 4 bases from J, the gap between germline ends came to 13 bases. The DNA for the CDR3 is TGTGCCAGCAGTTTAGGTGGGGAACCGCGCTATGGCTACACCTTC. It is translated as CASSLGGEPRYGYTF.

This rearrangement joins TRBV7-3 to TRBJ2-1, with TRBD1 matching over 9 bases. Per the germline V gene, CDR1 is SGHTA and CDR2 is FQGTGA. V lost 5 bases, J lost 1 base, and 9 bases stayed unmatched. The CDR3 loop spans 17 amino acids. This CDR3 reads CASSARTGVNSYNEQFF. CDR3 nucleotide sequence: TGTGCCAGCAGCGCCCGGACAGGGGTTAATTCCTACAATGAGCAGTTCTTC.

V gene TRBV15 combines with J gene TRBJ1-5; no clear D gene. CDR1 is LNHNV and CDR2 is YYDKDF in the germline V gene (reference sequence). This CDR3 comprises 16 residues. The germline V and J ends were trimmed by 3 bases and 3 bases, with 15 bases remaining between them. The CDR3 region is CATSSPSRGPNQPQHF. The CDR3 DNA follows: TGTGCCACCAGCAGCCCATCGAGAGGACCCAATCAGCCCCAGCATTTT.

J is TRBJ2-1 and V is TRBV5-1; 7 bases match TRBD1. Germline assignment: CDR1 SGHRS and CDR2 YFSETQ. The CDR3 runs to 15 residues. V was clipped by 2 bases and J by 7 bases; unmatched bases: 9. Here the CDR3 DNA reads TGCGCCAGCAGCTTCAGTGGCGGCAGGGGGAATGAGCAGTTCTTC. This sequence encodes CASSFSGGRGNEQFF.

There are a few counts of this clonotype. V usage is TRBV6-1 and J usage is TRBJ1-5; maybe TRBD1 (5 bases). The CDR3 is 16 residues long. Germline V gives CDR1 MNHNS, CDR2 SASEGT. V was pared by 6 bases and J by 1 base, with 16 bases between. The CDR3 region has the DNA TGTGCCAGCAGATCCCGGGGGGGGGAGAGCAATCAGCCCCAGCATTTT. Amino acids: CASRSRGGESNQPQHF.

The gene calls are TRBV4-2 and TRBJ1-2; D remains ambiguous. Trimming cost V 3 bases and J 8 bases, with 13 bases left between them. Germline lookup yields CDR1 LGHNA and CDR2 YNFKEQ. The CDR3 is made up of 13 amino acids. The DNA for the CDR3 is TGTGCCAGCAGCCAGCAGGCGTTCGGCGGCTACACCTTC. Encoded protein: CASSQQAFGGYTF.

CDR3 amino acids: CSARPDSASPLHF. CDR3 sequence (DNA): TGCAGTGCTAGACCGGACAGTGCCTCACCCCTCCACTTT. This chain links TRBV20-1 with TRBJ1-6; D possibly corresponds to TRBD1 (6 bases). Trimming left V 2 bases short and J 10 bases short, with 12 bases between. The CDR3 runs 13 residues. Germline-derived CDR1 and CDR2 are DFQATT and SNEGSKA (reference sequence).